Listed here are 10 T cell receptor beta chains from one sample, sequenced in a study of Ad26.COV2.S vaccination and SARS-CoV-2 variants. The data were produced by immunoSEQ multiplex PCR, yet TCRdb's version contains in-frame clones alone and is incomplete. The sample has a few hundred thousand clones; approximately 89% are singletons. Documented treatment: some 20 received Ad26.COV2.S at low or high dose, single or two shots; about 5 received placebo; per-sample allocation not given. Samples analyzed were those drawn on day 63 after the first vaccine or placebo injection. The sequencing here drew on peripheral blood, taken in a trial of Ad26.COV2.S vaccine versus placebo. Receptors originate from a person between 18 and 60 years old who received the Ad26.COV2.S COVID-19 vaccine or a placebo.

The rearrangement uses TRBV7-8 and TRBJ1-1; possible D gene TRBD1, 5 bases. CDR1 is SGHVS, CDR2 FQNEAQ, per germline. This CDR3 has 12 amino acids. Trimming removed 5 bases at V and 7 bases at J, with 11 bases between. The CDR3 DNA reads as TGTGCCAGCAGCCTATCGCAGGGTGAAGCTTTCTTT. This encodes CASSLSQGEAFF.

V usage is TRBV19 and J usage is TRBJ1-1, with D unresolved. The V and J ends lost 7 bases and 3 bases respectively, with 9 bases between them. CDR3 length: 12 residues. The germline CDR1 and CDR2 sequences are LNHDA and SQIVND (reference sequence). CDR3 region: CASTWQHTEAFF. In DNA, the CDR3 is TGTGCCAGTACGTGGCAGCACACTGAAGCTTTCTTT.

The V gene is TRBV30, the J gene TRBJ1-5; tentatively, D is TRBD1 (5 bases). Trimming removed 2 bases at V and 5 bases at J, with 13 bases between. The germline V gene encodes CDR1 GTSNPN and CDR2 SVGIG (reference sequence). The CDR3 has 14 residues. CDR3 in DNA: TGTGCCTGGAGTAGACAGCGCTTTTATCAGCCCCAGCATTTT. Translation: CAWSRQRFYQPQHF.

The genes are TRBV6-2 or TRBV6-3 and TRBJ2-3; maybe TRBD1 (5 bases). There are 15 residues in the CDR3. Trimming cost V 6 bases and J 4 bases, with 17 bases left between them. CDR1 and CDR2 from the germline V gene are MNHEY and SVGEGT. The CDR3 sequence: CASSTDRRIPDTQYF. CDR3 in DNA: TGTGCCAGCAGCACAGACAGACGAATTCCAGATACGCAGTATTTT.

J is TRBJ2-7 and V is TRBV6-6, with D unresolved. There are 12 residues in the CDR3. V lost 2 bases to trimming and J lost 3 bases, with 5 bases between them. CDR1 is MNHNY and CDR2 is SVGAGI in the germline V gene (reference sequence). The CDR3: CASSYASYEQYF. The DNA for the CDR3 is TGTGCCAGCAGTTACGCCAGCTACGAGCAGTACTTC.

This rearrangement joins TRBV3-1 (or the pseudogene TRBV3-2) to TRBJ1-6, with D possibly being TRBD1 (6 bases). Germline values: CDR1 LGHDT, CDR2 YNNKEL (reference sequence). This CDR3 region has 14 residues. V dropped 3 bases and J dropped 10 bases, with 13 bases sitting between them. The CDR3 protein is CASSHKAGESPLHF. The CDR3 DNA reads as TGTGCCAGCAGCCATAAGGCAGGGGAATCACCCCTCCACTTT.

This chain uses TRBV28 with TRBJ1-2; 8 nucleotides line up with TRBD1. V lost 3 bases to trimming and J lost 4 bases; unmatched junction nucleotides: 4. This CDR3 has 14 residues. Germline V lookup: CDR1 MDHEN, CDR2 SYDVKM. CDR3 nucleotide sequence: TGTGCCAGCAGTTTGGACAGGGACACCTATGGCTACACCTTC. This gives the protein CASSLDRDTYGYTF.

The CDR3 sequence: CASSQEAGSAYNEQFF. CDR3 nucleotides: TGTGCCAGCAGCCAAGAAGCGGGCTCGGCGTACAATGAGCAGTTCTTC. The J gene is TRBJ2-1, the V gene TRBV14; TRBD2 might be the D (6 bases). The CDR3 sequence is 16 residues long. CDR1 and CDR2 (germline): SGHDN, FVKESK. V lost 0 bases and J 4 bases, leaving 13 bases between the germline ends.

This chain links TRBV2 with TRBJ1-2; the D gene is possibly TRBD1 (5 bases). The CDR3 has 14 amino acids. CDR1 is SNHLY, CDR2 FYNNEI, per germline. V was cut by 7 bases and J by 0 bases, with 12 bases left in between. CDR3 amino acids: CASMGELTNYGYTF. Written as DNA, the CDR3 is TGTGCCAGCATGGGGGAGCTCACTAACTATGGCTACACCTTC.

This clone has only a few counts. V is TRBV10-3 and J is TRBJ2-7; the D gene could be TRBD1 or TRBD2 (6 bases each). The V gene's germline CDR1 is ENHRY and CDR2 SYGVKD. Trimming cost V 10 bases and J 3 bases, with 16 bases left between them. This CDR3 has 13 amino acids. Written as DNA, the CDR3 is TGTGCCACCGGGGGCGGAGCCGGCTACGAGCAGTACTTC. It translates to CATGGGAGYEQYF.